Following are 20 T cell receptor beta chains from one sample sequenced in a study of Ad26.COV2.S vaccination and SARS-CoV-2 variants (dated by TCRdb to the early 2020s). The meaning of the sample's treatment or condition label: some 20 received Ad26.COV2.S at low or high dose, single or two shots; about 5 received placebo; per-sample allocation not given. For vaccine and placebo recipients, the sequenced repertoires came from samples collected on day 63 after the first injection. Library construction relied on the immunoSEQ multiplex PCR assay. The clones in this table, taken by TCRdb from immuneACCESS, are in-frame only. Not every clone is retained; where verified, under half of the shortfall comes from an unresolved V gene, and the cause of the rest is unknown. A total of 450,000 to 550,000 clones appear in this sample, roughly 89% of them only once. The ten biggest clones cover 2.5% to 3% of the sample.

The sequenced sample was peripheral blood, obtained in a trial of Ad26.COV2.S vaccine versus placebo. These receptors were obtained from a person aged 18-65 years who received the Ad26.COV2.S COVID-19 vaccine or a placebo.

The table lists this clone with a count of one. The V and J genes are TRBV4-1 and TRBJ2-7, with 9 bases fitting TRBD2. This CDR3 region has 14 residues. Trimming removed 4 bases from V and 7 bases from J; junction bases left unmatched: 8. Germline CDR1 and CDR2: MGHRA and YSYEKL. The CDR3 DNA reads TGCGCCAGCAGCCGCGGGGGGGCGACGGAAGAGCAGTACGTC. Its translation is CASSRGGATEEQYV.

V usage is TRBV11-3 and J usage is TRBJ2-3, with 8 positions matching TRBD1. This CDR3 comprises 15 residues. V lost 2 bases, J lost 3 bases, and 4 bases stayed unmatched. The germline gives CDR1 SGHNT, CDR2 YENEEA. The chain's CDR3 is CASSLQGARTDTQYF. CDR3 sequence (DNA): TGTGCCAGCAGCTTACAGGGGGCGAGAACAGATACGCAGTATTTT.

The CDR3 DNA sequence: TGTGCCAGCTCACCCGTAGGGTTGGCGGGGGAGCAGTACGTC. Protein product: CASSPVGLAGEQYV. This chain connects TRBV18 to TRBJ2-7; TRBD2 might be the D (6 bases). The CDR3 length is 14 residues. Trimming left V 3 bases short and J 7 bases short, with 16 bases between. The germline gives CDR1 KGHSH, CDR2 LQKENI.

The rearrangement joins TRBV7-6 to TRBJ2-5, with 7 bases identical to TRBD1. The CDR3 has 14 amino acids. With 6 bases clipped from V and 5 bases from J, the junction kept 9 bases outside the gene matches. Germline values: CDR1 SGHVS, CDR2 FNYEAQ. This chain's CDR3 is CASSRGQPGETQYF. The CDR3 DNA follows: TGTGCCAGCAGTCGGGGACAGCCAGGGGAGACCCAGTACTTC.

V is TRBV6-5 and J is TRBJ2-1; TRBD1 aligns across 7 bases. The CDR3 has 15 residues. Germline CDR1 MNHEY, CDR2 SVGAGI. With 3 bases clipped from V and 6 bases from J, the junction kept 8 bases outside the gene matches. CDR3 nucleotides: TGTGCCAGCAGTTATGACAGGGTGAGGGTCAATGAGCAGTTCTTC. As protein: CASSYDRVRVNEQFF.

The chain couples TRBV7-2 to TRBJ1-2; D gene ambiguous. This CDR3 region has 14 residues. The germline CDR1 and CDR2 sequences are SGHTA and FQGNSA. V was trimmed by 0 bases and J by 8 bases, leaving 13 bases between them. CDR3 sequence: CASSLAGRIGGYTF. Written as DNA, the CDR3 is TGTGCCAGCAGCTTAGCCGGCCGGATAGGAGGCTACACCTTC.

This chain uses TRBV6-1 with TRBJ1-4; no clear D gene. The germline V and J ends were trimmed by 1 base and 8 bases, with 5 bases remaining between them. CDR1 and CDR2 from the germline V gene are MNHNS and SASEGT. The CDR3 has 12 residues. The CDR3 spells CASSEVWEKLFF. In DNA, the CDR3 is TGTGCCAGCAGTGAAGTATGGGAAAAACTGTTTTTT.

The chain links TRBV19 to TRBJ1-4; D is perhaps TRBD1 (5 bases). The V end lost 6 bases, the J end lost 0 bases, and 11 bases lay between the germline ends. The germline V gene encodes CDR1 LNHDA and CDR2 SQIVND (reference sequence). The CDR3 length is 15 residues. The CDR3, as DNA: TGTGCCAGTAGCCATTTGACAGCAACTAATGAAAAACTGTTTTTT. This codes for CASSHLTATNEKLFF.

The CDR3 reads CASSQAGGTSRNTEAFF. The CDR3 DNA is TGCGCCAGCAGCCAAGCAGGAGGGACGAGTAGAAACACTGAAGCTTTCTTT. This chain joins TRBV4-1 and TRBJ1-1; a weak D match, TRBD1 (5 bases). Trimming removed 1 base from V and 2 bases from J, with 17 bases in between. The CDR3 length is 17 residues. Germline CDR1 and CDR2: MGHRA and YSYEKL.

The chain joins TRBV5-8 to TRBJ1-5; D is uncertain. The CDR3 is made up of 13 amino acids. The V and J ends lost 5 bases and 10 bases respectively, with 16 bases between them. CDR1 is SGHTS and CDR2 is YDEGEE in the germline V gene. The CDR3 reads CASSLAAWGPQHF. For the CDR3, the DNA is TGTGCCAGCAGTCTGGCTGCGTGGGGTCCCCAGCATTTT.

The chain joins TRBV5-4 to TRBJ2-3, with D uncertain. In germline, CDR1 is SGHNT, CDR2 YYREEE (reference sequence). The CDR3 covers 14 residues. V lost 4 bases, J lost 0 bases, and 9 bases lay in between. The DNA of the CDR3 is TGTGCCAGCAGCGGGGTCTCTAGCACAGATACGCAGTATTTT. Translating it yields CASSGVSSTDTQYF.

The CDR3 loop reads CASSRGEETQYF. CDR3 in DNA: TGTGCCAGCAGTAGGGGAGAGGAGACCCAGTACTTC. V is TRBV9 and J is TRBJ2-5; either TRBD1 or TRBD2 may fit D (5 bases each). Trimming took off 5 bases at V and 5 bases at J, with 10 bases between the two ends. The CDR3 length is 12 residues. Per germline, CDR1 SGDLS and CDR2 YYNGEE.

This sequence joins TRBV24-1 and TRBJ1-5; D possibly corresponds to TRBD1 (6 bases). This CDR3 is 15 amino acids long. Trimming shortened V by 4 bases and J by 6 bases, and 15 bases separated the two germline ends. Germline CDR1 is KGHDR and CDR2 is SFDVKD. CDR3 DNA sequence: TGTGCCACCAGTGAGGGGACAAAGGGGGGTCAGCCCCAGCATTTT. Protein sequence: CATSEGTKGGQPQHF.

CDR3 nucleotide sequence: TGTGCCAGCACGGCCTCTGGAAACACCATATATTTT. Amino acid sequence: CASTASGNTIYF. The rearrangement joins TRBV4-2 to TRBJ1-3; no clear D gene. Trimming shortened V by 7 bases and J by 0 bases, and 4 bases separated the two germline ends. Germline values: CDR1 LGHNA, CDR2 YNFKEQ. This CDR3 contains 12 residues.

The table lists this clone with a few counts. This rearrangement joins TRBV7-9 to TRBJ2-7, with 10 positions matching TRBD2. The junction had 4 bases not matched to a gene; V was cut back by 2 bases and J by 0 bases. This CDR3 has 16 amino acids. CDR1 is SEHNR and CDR2 is FQNEAQ in the germline V gene (reference sequence). The chain's CDR3 is CASSLILAGDSYEQYV. In nucleotides, the CDR3 is TGTGCCAGCAGCTTAATCCTAGCGGGAGACTCCTACGAGCAGTACGTC.

This clone occurred once. The rearrangement joins TRBV30 to TRBJ2-5; D call uncertain. CDR1 is GTSNPN, CDR2 SVGIG, per germline (reference sequence). Trimming left V 4 bases short and J 7 bases short, with 13 bases between. The CDR3 runs 12 residues. In DNA, the CDR3 is TGTGCCTGGACATCCGGCCCGGGGACCCAGTACTTC. Its protein is CAWTSGPGTQYF.

The chain combines TRBV14 with TRBJ2-1; perhaps TRBD1 as D (5 bases). Germline V gene lookup returns CDR1 SGHDN and CDR2 FVKESK. Trimming shortened V by 2 bases and J by 8 bases, and 10 bases separated the two germline ends. The CDR3 is 13 residues long. CDR3 region: CASSQPRVYEQFF. Here the CDR3 DNA reads TGTGCCAGCAGCCAACCCAGGGTTTATGAGCAGTTCTTC.

The chain combines TRBV29-1 with TRBJ1-3; D gene ambiguous. In germline, CDR1 is SQVTM, CDR2 ANQGSEA. The CDR3 is made up of 16 amino acids. V was pared by 4 bases and J by 8 bases, with 24 bases between. The CDR3 loop reads CSVAVPPGPRPDTIYF. The CDR3 DNA is TGCAGCGTTGCAGTTCCCCCAGGTCCCAGACCGGACACCATATATTTT.

This clone was counted once. The rearrangement links TRBV15 to TRBJ2-3; D unclear. Trimming took 3 bases from V and 1 from J, leaving 8 bases between them. The CDR3 consists of 14 residues. Germline V gene data show CDR1 as LNHNV and CDR2 as YYDKDF (reference sequence). Written as DNA, the CDR3 is TGTGCCACCAGCAGTCGGCAGCGCACAGATACGCAGTATTTT. Protein sequence: CATSSRQRTDTQYF.

This clone was observed a handful of times. The chain is built from TRBV12-3 or TRBV12-4 and TRBJ1-3, with unresolved D. Trimming shortened V by 3 bases and J by 0 bases, and 3 bases separated the two germline ends. The CDR3 is 13 amino acids. The CDR3 protein is CASSLVSGNTIYF. The CDR3 DNA sequence: TGTGCCAGCAGTTTGGTCTCTGGAAACACCATATATTTT.